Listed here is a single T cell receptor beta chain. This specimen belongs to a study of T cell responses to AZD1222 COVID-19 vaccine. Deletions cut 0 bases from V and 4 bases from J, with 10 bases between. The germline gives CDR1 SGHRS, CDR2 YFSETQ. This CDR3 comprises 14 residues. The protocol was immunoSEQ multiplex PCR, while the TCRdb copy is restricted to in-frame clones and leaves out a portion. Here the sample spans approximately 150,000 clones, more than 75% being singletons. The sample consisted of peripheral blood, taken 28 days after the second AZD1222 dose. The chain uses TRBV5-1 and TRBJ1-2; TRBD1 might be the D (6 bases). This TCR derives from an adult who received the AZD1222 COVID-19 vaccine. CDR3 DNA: TGCGCCAGCAGCTTGGGTGACAGGTCCTATGGCTACACCTTC. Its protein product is CASSLGDRSYGYTF. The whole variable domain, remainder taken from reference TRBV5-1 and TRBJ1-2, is KAGVTQTPRYLIKTRGQQVTLSCSPISGHRSVSWYQQTPGQGLQFLFEYFSETQRNKGNFPGRFSGRQFSNSRSEMNVSTLELGDSALYLCASSLGDRSYGYTFGSGTRLTVV.